This record covers a single TCR beta chain. Its antigen remains unidentified. A junction boundary mismatches the germline segment, possibly from a read error. MiXCR was run by TCRdb on the PCR reads, yielding one entry per CDR3 protein. The table has approximately 41,000 distinct CDR3 sequences, about 19% seen once. The data derive from a study of molecular identifiers for immune sequencing clone quantification. Study-level background: In replicates, RNA from about 20,000 or 100,000 naive CD8 cells was split five ways, four sequenced.

The study's findings and limits: Spiked Jurkat TCR RNA originating from one cell could reportedly be identified amid around 970,000 naive cells.

RNA fractions of 10%, 30% or 50% and roughly 18,000 to 1,000,000 sorted cells were the source of naive CD8 libraries. This receptor was identified in a human donor in good health. Some libraries in this study had Jurkat cell RNA spiked in. The sample comprised naive CD8+ T cells from blood, with Jurkat cell RNA spiked in. Subset here: FACS-sorted CD8+CD4-CCR7+CD45RA+ naive T cells.

The CDR3 reads CASSLTGLGGQPQHF. CDR3 in DNA: TGTGCCAGCAGCTTGACGGGGCTCGGAGGGCAGCCCCAGCATTTT. The chain links TRBV5-3 to TRBJ1-5, with D perhaps TRBD1 (5 bases). TRBV5-3 is annotated as an ORF whose role is uncertain. The CDR3 is 15 amino acids.